A selection of T cell receptor beta chains follows, all from one sample in a study of post-analysis software for immune sequencing data. MiXCR, run by TCRdb on the PCR reads, gives a single entry per CDR3 protein. The sample holds hundreds of thousands of distinct CDR3 sequences, 25% to 30% seen once. Input material: blood. The source is a girl between 5 and 17 years old with multiple sclerosis. Both conserved end residues are part of each CDR3. The D gene is left open where the match is weak. Clone size, where shown, is once, few, many, or a class for clones that have expanded.

TRBJ1-1 | . | TRBV28 | . | TGTGCCAGCAGCCGAAAGAGGGTAGGGAGCACTGAAGCTTTCTTT | CASSRKRVGSTEAFF
TRBJ2-1 | TRBD1 | TRBV27 | many | TGTGCCAGCAGTTTGACAGGGGACAATGAGCAGTTCTTC | CASSLTGDNEQFF
TRBJ2-7 | TRBD2 | TRBV9 | . | TGTGCCAGCAGCGTAGGGACTAGCGGGACAAACGAGCAGTACTTC | CASSVGTSGTNEQYF
TRBJ2-1 | TRBD2 | TRBV7-9 | few | TGTGCCAGCAGCTTGTCGCTAGCGGGAGGTACCCACAATGAGCAGTTCTTC | CASSLSLAGGTHNEQFF
TRBJ1-2 | . | TRBV20-1 | . | TGCAGTGCCCCGGGACCCACAGCCGTAAACTATGGCTACACCTTC | CSAPGPTAVNYGYTF
TRBJ2-7 | TRBD2 | TRBV29-1 | . | TGCAGCGTTGCGGGTGGGACCCTAGCGGGAGGGGACGAGCAGTACTTC | CSVAGGTLAGGDEQYF
TRBJ1-1 | . | TRBV3-1 | few | TGTGCCAGCAGCCTCCGGGAGGCGACTGAAGCTTTCTTT | CASSLREATEAFF
TRBJ1-2 | . | TRBV6-2/TRBV6-3 | . | TGTGCCAGCAGTGGTCCCGGCTCTTATGGCTACACCTTC | CASSGPGSYGYTF
TRBJ1-2 | . | TRBV5-1 | few | TGCGCCAGCAGCTTGGCCTTCAAGAACTATGGCTACACCTTC | CASSLAFKNYGYTF
TRBJ1-6 | . | TRBV20-1 | . | TGCAGTGCTAGAGACCCGGACGGACCCGGGGGACCCCTCCACTTT | CSARDPDGPGGPLHF
TRBJ1-5 | . | TRBV6-5 | . | TGTGCCAGCATGATCAGGGAAGGGGGGCAGCCCCAGCATTTT | CASMIREGGQPQHF
TRBJ2-1 | TRBD2 | TRBV7-2 | . | TGTGCCAGCAGTCACCCCAGGACTAGCGGGAGTTACAATGAGCAGTTCTTC | CASSHPRTSGSYNEQFF
TRBJ1-1 | . | TRBV19 | . | TGTGCCAGTAGTATCGGGGGGGCTTTTTCCGGCACCGAAGCTTTCTTT | CASSIGGAFSGTEAFF
TRBJ2-3 | TRBD2 | TRBV6-2/TRBV6-3 | once | TGTGCCAGCAGTTACTCGCGGGCTAGCGGGAGCGCAGATACGCAGTATTTT | CASSYSRASGSADTQYF
TRBJ2-7 | . | TRBV7-8 | . | TGTGCCAGCAGCTTAAGTTGGCGGGGCATCAAGGACCAGCAGTACTTC | CASSLSWRGIKDQQYF
TRBJ1-4 | . | TRBV6-5 | . | TGTGCCAGCAGTCGGGACGGTGAAAAACTGTTTTTT | CASSRDGEKLFF
TRBJ1-1 | . | TRBV7-8 | few | TGTGCCAGCAGCTTAGGGGGAAACCGGGACTATGGCACTGAAGCTTTCTTT | CASSLGGNRDYGTEAFF
TRBJ1-6 | . | TRBV7-9 | few | TGTGCCAGCAGCTTAGATCTGAGGGTTTCACCCCTCCACTTT | CASSLDLRVSPLHF
TRBJ2-5 | TRBD2 | TRBV6-1 | . | TGTGCCAGCAGTGGAGGGACTAGCGAAATGGGGACCCAGTACTTC | CASSGGTSEMGTQYF
TRBJ2-1 | . | TRBV18 | . | TGTGCCAGCTCACCAGGGGGGGCTGAGCAGTTCTTC | CASSPGGAEQFF
TRBJ2-1 | . | TRBV20-1 | . | TGCAGTGCTACCTGGACAGGGTTTCGCGCGGGGGCTGGCGGGGGGATCGGTGAGCAGTTCTTC | CSATWTGFRAGAGGGIGEQFF
TRBJ2-5 | TRBD1 | TRBV25-1 | . | TGTGCCAGCAGTGAAATCACCGGGACAGGATTACAAGAGACCCAGTACTTC | CASSEITGTGLQETQYF
TRBJ2-1 | . | TRBV5-5 | few | TGTGCCAGCGACAGGGACTACTGGGATGAGCAGTTCTTC | CASDRDYWDEQFF
TRBJ1-5 | . | TRBV20-1 | few | TGCAGTGCTATCAGACAGGCTAGCAATCAGCCCCAGCATTTT | CSAIRQASNQPQHF
TRBJ2-3 | TRBD2 | TRBV20-1 | . | TGCAGTGCTACCACGGGGCTAGCGGGAGCATTGGGAGACACAGATACGCAGTATTTT | CSATTGLAGALGDTDTQYF
TRBJ1-1 | . | TRBV12-3/TRBV12-4 | . | TGTGCCAGCAGAAGGACAGCGGCCACTGAAGCTTTCTTT | CASRRTAATEAFF
TRBJ1-2 | . | TRBV20-1 | few | TGCAGTGCTAGAGATTGGAGGGGTAACAACTATGGCTACACCTTC | CSARDWRGNNYGYTF
TRBJ1-5 | . | TRBV6-1 | few | TGTGCCAGCAGTGTGGCTGATAGCAATCAGCCCCAGCATTTT | CASSVADSNQPQHF
TRBJ2-5 | TRBD2 | TRBV20-1 | . | TGCAGTGCTAGAGATTCAACTAGCGGACAAGAGACCCAGTACTTC | CSARDSTSGQETQYF
TRBJ1-2 | TRBD1 | TRBV29-1 | many | TGCAGCGTCGCCGGGACAGGGAATGGCTACACCTTC | CSVAGTGNGYTF
TRBJ1-2 | . | TRBV7-9 | . | TGTGCCAGCAGCTCAACATCGGGACTTGATGGCTACACCTTC | CASSSTSGLDGYTF
TRBJ2-7 | TRBD1 | TRBV20-1 | . | TGCAGTGCTATACGAGGGGGCGGCCACGAGCAGTACTTC | CSAIRGGGHEQYF
TRBJ2-1 | . | TRBV29-1 | . | TGCAGCGTTGAACCGGTTTCAAATGAGCAGTTCTTC | CSVEPVSNEQFF
TRBJ2-3 | . | TRBV29-1 | . | TGCAGCGTTGAAACGGGGGTGGGAGCGGAAGATACGCAGTATTTT | CSVETGVGAEDTQYF
TRBJ1-5 | . | TRBV12-3/TRBV12-4 | few | TGTGCCAGCAGTCCCCGCCGGGGAGGTCAGCCCCAGCATTTT | CASSPRRGGQPQHF